One TCR beta chain is described in this entry. Its antigen is undetermined. The entry originates in a study of cytomegalovirus exposure and HLA in healthy donors. The CDR3 consists of 13 residues. Germline V CDR1 and CDR2: SGHAT, FQNNGV. The V end was cut by 6 bases, the J end by 7 bases, with 13 bases between. General study results and limits: A few chains linked to CMV were shown in vitro to be specific for CMV antigens. The study found most TCR sequences rare, yet found some public TCRs in many donors. Cytomegalovirus association was assigned to over 150 TCR beta chains.

While the first cohort had 600 to 800 subjects, the donors belonged to the separate validation cohort of 100 to 150 subjects. Profiling relied on immunoSEQ multiplex PCR, and the TCRdb table lists in-frame clones only, not all of them. The table includes around 140,000 clones, 87% detected once. Sequenced sample: PBMCs. This sequence joins TRBV11-2 and TRBJ1-5, with a weak D call TRBD1 (5 bases). The receptor was isolated from a man aged 18 to 29 in good health and CMV-seropositive. CDR3 amino acids: CASREQSGQPQHF. DNA for the CDR3: TGTGCCAGCAGAGAACAATCAGGGCAGCCCCAGCATTTT.